This T cell receptor beta chain came from a study of blood T cell repertoires in COVID-19. Study information: Acute-phase and convalescent COVID-19 samples originated in the United States, Italy and Spain. PBMCs, B-cell-depleted T cells, or T cells were the source of the cDNA or gDNA that made up the material.

The CDR3 is made up of 15 amino acids. Per germline, CDR1 LNHDA and CDR2 SQIVND (reference sequence). The V end lost 5 bases, the J end lost 3 bases, and 11 bases lay between the germline ends. In the original processing: Estimation of nucleated cell counts was performed using reference gene primer amplification. Only in-frame clones appear in the TCRdb table, and some are missing; sequencing was by immunoSEQ multiplex PCR. The D gene and trimming were derived from the DNA, and the V and J assignments and clone size from that table. This table has about 100,000 clones, around 84% appearing once. The chain employs TRBV19 and TRBJ1-6, with D perhaps matching TRBD1 (5 bases). The sequence was collected from a man aged 65 to 79 with active or convalescent COVID-19. Sequenced input: peripheral blood. The CDR3 is CASSPWGNYNSPLHF. The CDR3 DNA sequence: TGTGCCAGTAGTCCGTGGGGCAACTATAATTCACCCCTCCACTTT.